This is a list of T cell receptor beta chains from one sample in a study of Graves' ophthalmopathy and Graves' hyperthyroidism. Each CDR3 protein is one row after TCRdb ran MiXCR on the multiplex PCR reads. The sample contains 230,000 or so distinct CDR3 sequences, 40% to 50% of which appear only once. The specimen was peripheral blood. These receptor sequences come from an adult man with Graves' ophthalmopathy. Both conserved end residues are part of each CDR3. The D gene is left open where the match is weak. Where a row states a size, it is once, few, many or the class of an expanded clone; other rows omit it.

V gene,clone size,D gene,J gene,CDR3 protein,CDR3 DNA
TRBV10-3,.,TRBD1,TRBJ1-5,CASSYSNRGTQPQHF,TGTGCCAGCAGTTACTCGAACAGGGGGACTCAGCCCCAGCATTTT
TRBV19,few,.,TRBJ1-2,CASSIFQEPGYTF,TGTGCCAGTAGTATTTTCCAGGAGCCTGGCTACACCTTC
TRBV2,.,.,TRBJ2-7,CASSDSQGNSYEQYF,TGTGCCAGCAGTGACTCACAGGGCAATAGCTACGAGCAGTACTTC
TRBV10-1,few,TRBD1,TRBJ2-7,CASSDETGGEQYF,TGCGCCAGCAGTGACGAGACAGGGGGCGAGCAGTACTTC
TRBV7-3,.,.,TRBJ1-3,CASSLVPSAGQNSGNTIYF,TGTGCCAGCAGCTTAGTACCATCGGCAGGGCAGAACTCTGGAAACACCATATATTTT
TRBV19,few,TRBD1,TRBJ1-2,CASSIGRDRSNYGYTF,TGTGCCAGTAGTATAGGCCGGGACAGGTCTAACTATGGCTACACCTTC
TRBV9,few,.,TRBJ1-6,CASSLAENSPLHF,TGTGCCAGCAGTTTAGCAGAGAATTCACCCCTCCACTTT
TRBV12-3/TRBV12-4,few,.,TRBJ2-7,CASSLRSGSSYEQYF,TGTGCCAGCAGTTTACGTTCAGGGTCCTCCTACGAGCAGTACTTC
TRBV6-5,many,TRBD1,TRBJ2-6,CASRDRVSSGANVLTF,TGTGCCAGCCGGGACAGGGTTAGCTCTGGGGCCAACGTCCTGACTTTC
TRBV29-1,many,TRBD1,TRBJ1-2,CSATGGEGYTF,TGCAGCGCGACAGGGGGCGAAGGCTACACCTTC
TRBV6-5,.,.,TRBJ2-5,CASSSIHHSTETQYF,TGTGCCAGCAGCTCGATCCACCACTCGACAGAGACCCAGTACTTC
TRBV5-6,.,.,TRBJ1-5,CASSEAHSGSGQPQHF,TGTGCCAGCAGTGAAGCGCACAGTGGTTCAGGTCAGCCCCAGCATTTT
TRBV24-1,many,.,TRBJ1-5,CATSESRGLSNQPQHF,TGTGCCACCAGTGAATCTAGAGGCCTTAGCAATCAGCCCCAGCATTTT
TRBV20-1,.,TRBD2,TRBJ2-1,CSANSGRAEDNEQFF,TGCAGTGCTAACAGCGGGAGGGCCGAAGACAATGAGCAGTTCTTC
TRBV20-1,.,TRBD2,TRBJ2-3,CSARGLAGVADTQYF,TGCAGTGCTAGAGGGCTAGCGGGAGTTGCAGATACGCAGTATTTT
TRBV6-1,.,.,TRBJ2-7,CASSPGTSFEQYF,TGTGCCAGCAGTCCGGGCACCTCCTTCGAGCAGTACTTC
TRBV2,.,.,TRBJ1-5,CASSVAGSNQPQQF,TGTGCCAGCAGTGTAGCAGGAAGCAATCAGCCCCAGCAGTTT
TRBV11-1,.,TRBD1,TRBJ1-2,CASSPQGTGGTYGYTF,TGCGCCAGCAGCCCTCAAGGGACAGGGGGCACCTATGGCTACACCTTC
TRBV24-1,few,.,TRBJ2-2,CATSDWSRNTGELLF,TGTGCCACCAGTGATTGGTCTCGGAACACCGGGGAGCTGCTTTTT
TRBV14,few,.,TRBJ1-2,CASSPTGIYGYTF,TGTGCCAGCAGCCCGACAGGCATCTATGGCTACACCTTC
TRBV20-1,.,TRBD2,TRBJ2-7,CSARGGLATYEQYF,TGCAGTGCTAGAGGAGGACTAGCTACCTACGAGCAGTACTTC
TRBV7-9,once,.,TRBJ1-4,CASSSAVSEKLFF,TGTGCCAGCAGCTCAGCGGTGTCCGAAAAACTGTTTTTT
TRBV10-3,.,.,TRBJ1-1,CAISDWQGNGMGTEAFF,TGTGCCATCAGTGACTGGCAGGGGAACGGAATGGGCACTGAAGCTTTCTTT
TRBV7-2,.,.,TRBJ1-1,CASSLESRTNTEAFF,TGTGCCAGCAGCTTAGAGAGTAGGACGAACACTGAAGCTTTCTTT
TRBV20-1,.,TRBD1,TRBJ1-2,CSAAHPGQGRGYTF,TGCAGTGCTGCCCACCCGGGACAGGGACGTGGCTACACCTTC
TRBV4-1,.,.,TRBJ2-2,CASSQDEYTGELFF,TGTGCCAGCAGCCAAGACGAATACACCGGGGAGCTGTTTTTT
TRBV5-8,.,.,TRBJ2-2,CASSFSLGTGELFF,TGTGCCAGCAGCTTCTCTCTAGGCACCGGGGAGCTGTTTTTT
TRBV7-2,few,.,TRBJ1-5,CASSLTRGVGNNQPQHF,TGTGCCAGCAGCTTAACGAGGGGCGTAGGAAACAATCAGCCCCAGCATTTT
TRBV20-1,.,.,TRBJ1-4,CSARGGGTEAREKLFF,TGCAGTGCTAGAGGAGGGGGGACTGAGGCTCGGGAAAAACTGTTTTTT
TRBV12-3/TRBV12-4,.,TRBD1,TRBJ2-7,CASSEATGRYEQYF,TGTGCCAGCAGTGAGGCGACAGGGCGGTACGAGCAGTACTTC
TRBV9,many,TRBD1,TRBJ1-6,CASSGRDRGSPLHF,TGTGCCAGCAGCGGCCGGGACAGAGGTTCACCCCTCCACTTT
TRBV6-5,many,.,TRBJ2-7,CASSYSGPSDEQYF,TGTGCCAGCAGTTACTCCGGGCCTAGCGACGAGCAGTACTTC
TRBV20-1,medium-sized,TRBD1,TRBJ1-6,CSALGQALYNSPLHF,TGCAGTGCTCTCGGACAGGCTCTTTATAATTCACCCCTCCACTTT
TRBV2,many,.,TRBJ1-1,CASSLRDRNTEAFF,TGTGCCAGCAGTTTACGCGACAGGAACACTGAAGCTTTCTTT
TRBV7-6,many,.,TRBJ2-7,CASSLLGGDEQYF,TGTGCCAGCAGCTTACTAGGTGGAGACGAGCAGTACTTC
TRBV7-8,.,TRBD1,TRBJ2-3,CASRSSLGRGLVDTQYF,TGTGCCAGCAGATCATCGTTGGGCAGGGGGCTGGTAGATACGCAGTATTTT
TRBV20-1,.,TRBD1,TRBJ2-7,CSARQGAGYEQYF,TGCAGCGCAAGACAGGGGGCGGGCTACGAGCAGTACTTC
TRBV25-1,many,TRBD1,TRBJ1-4,CASSAWDSLRREKLFF,TGTGCCAGCAGTGCCTGGGACAGCCTCCGACGTGAAAAACTGTTTTTT
TRBV29-1,.,TRBD1,TRBJ2-3,CSVDPGGSTDTQYF,TGCAGCGTTGATCCAGGGGGCAGCACAGATACGCAGTATTTT
TRBV7-8,.,TRBD1,TRBJ1-1,CASSWLTGQAGNTEAFF,TGTGCCAGCAGCTGGCTGACAGGACAGGCGGGGAACACTGAAGCTTTCTTT
TRBV4-1,.,.,TRBJ2-7,CASSLMRSSDEQYF,TGCGCCAGCAGCCTTATGCGGAGTAGTGACGAGCAGTACTTC
TRBV19,.,.,TRBJ2-7,CASSPTTEPYEQYF,TGTGCCAGTAGTCCCACGACGGAACCCTACGAGCAGTACTTC
TRBV7-8,.,TRBD1,TRBJ2-7,CASSFTGTGIPYEQYF,TGTGCCAGCAGCTTTACCGGGACAGGGATACCCTACGAGCAGTACTTC
TRBV2,many,.,TRBJ2-5,CASSGAAGRETQYF,TGTGCCAGCAGTGGCGCCGCGGGGAGAGAGACCCAGTACTTC
TRBV29-1,.,TRBD1,TRBJ2-6,CSVETGGLSGANVLTF,TGCAGCGTTGAGACAGGGGGTTTGTCTGGGGCCAACGTCCTGACTTTC
TRBV7-6,few,TRBD1,TRBJ2-5,CASSPDRGLPSEGETQYF,TGTGCCAGCAGCCCAGACAGGGGGCTGCCTAGCGAGGGGGAGACCCAATACTTC
TRBV10-3,.,TRBD2,TRBJ2-7,CASSYGGAVHEQYF,TGTGCCAGCAGTTACGGGGGGGCGGTCCACGAGCAGTACTTC
TRBV7-2,.,.,TRBJ2-7,CASSLVAEDEQYF,TGTGCCAGCAGCTTAGTTGCGGAGGACGAGCAGTACTTC
TRBV7-9,many,TRBD2,TRBJ2-7,CASQGGTSSYEQYF,TGTGCCTCCCAGGGTGGGACTAGCTCTTACGAGCAGTACTTC
TRBV7-8,.,.,TRBJ1-3,CASSPYLGGTGNTIYF,TGTGCCAGCAGCCCCTACCTGGGCGGGACTGGAAACACCATATATTTT
TRBV19,many,.,TRBJ1-1,CASSITGQLNTEAFF,TGTGCCAGTAGTATAACAGGGCAACTGAACACTGAAGCTTTCTTT
TRBV2,.,.,TRBJ2-7,CASSQGMGSHYEQYF,TGTGCCAGCAGCCAAGGGATGGGATCTCACTACGAGCAGTACTTC
TRBV10-3,.,TRBD1,TRBJ1-2,CAISESTGAGATRNYGYTF,TGTGCCATCAGTGAGTCGACAGGGGCAGGGGCAACGAGGAACTATGGCTACACCTTC
TRBV9,few,.,TRBJ1-5,CASSVAADGNQPQHF,TGTGCCAGCAGCGTAGCGGCGGATGGGAATCAGCCCCAGCATTTT
TRBV24-1,.,.,TRBJ2-2,CASSSSIGQVTNTGELFF,TGTGCCAGCAGTTCATCAATTGGGCAGGTGACGAACACCGGGGAGCTGTTTTTT
TRBV7-8,.,.,TRBJ2-2,CASSLVRAARELFF,TGTGCCAGCAGCTTAGTACGGGCCGCCCGGGAGCTGTTTTTT
TRBV29-1,many,.,TRBJ1-1,CSVEGAKSTEAFF,TGCAGCGTTGAGGGGGCGAAGAGCACTGAAGCTTTCTTT
TRBV29-1,many,TRBD1,TRBJ1-5,CSVGQGGNQPQHF,TGCAGCGTGGGACAGGGGGGCAATCAGCCCCAGCATTTT
TRBV20-1,.,.,TRBJ2-7,CSARPIDNPGTYEQYF,TGCAGTGCTAGACCGATTGATAACCCCGGAACCTACGAGCAGTACTTC
TRBV10-2,.,.,TRBJ2-5,CASSHRWETQYF,TGTGCCAGCAGCCATCGTTGGGAGACCCAGTACTTC